These T cell receptor beta chains were read from a single sample in a study of cytomegalovirus exposure and HLA in healthy donors. Profiled with immunoSEQ multiplex PCR; TCRdb holds only in-frame clones, not every one. The data contain around 220,000 clones, 65% to 90% of them singletons. The source material was PBMCs. The receptors were gathered from a girl between 10 and 17 years old in good health and CMV-seronegative. The CDR3 runs from the conserved cysteine through the conserved F or W. D genes are given only for firm matches. Clone size is not always given. Where it is, it says once, few, many or a class for expanded clones.

j_gene: TRBJ1-1
v_gene: TRBV6-6
d_gene: -
abundance: few
len: 14
CDR3nt: TGTGCCAGCAGGGGCGGGGAATTGAACACTGAAGCTTTCTTT
CDR3aa: CASRGGELNTEAFF

j_gene: TRBJ2-3
v_gene: TRBV9
d_gene: -
abundance: -
len: 14
CDR3nt: TGTGCCAGCAGCTACGATGACAGGCCAGATACGCAGTATTTT
CDR3aa: CASSYDDRPDTQYF

j_gene: TRBJ1-3
v_gene: TRBV5-6
d_gene: -
abundance: -
len: 17
CDR3nt: TGTGCCAGCAGCCGGAGGGGGGGTGCCCCCTCTGGAAACACCATATATTTT
CDR3aa: CASSRRGGAPSGNTIYF

j_gene: TRBJ2-7
v_gene: TRBV5-4
d_gene: -
abundance: -
len: 15
CDR3nt: TGTGCCAGCAGTTTTACAGGGATTCGGGTTGACGAGCAGTACTTC
CDR3aa: CASSFTGIRVDEQYF

j_gene: TRBJ2-7
v_gene: TRBV18
d_gene: -
abundance: -
len: 15
CDR3nt: TGTGCCAGCTCCCTACTTCTAGCAGAACCTTCCGAGCAGTACTTC
CDR3aa: CASSLLLAEPSEQYF

j_gene: TRBJ2-7
v_gene: TRBV19
d_gene: -
abundance: -
len: 15
CDR3nt: TGTGCCAGTAGCCCCCGAACCACTTACTCCTACGAGCAGTACTTC
CDR3aa: CASSPRTTYSYEQYF

j_gene: TRBJ1-6
v_gene: TRBV7-9
d_gene: -
abundance: -
len: 15
CDR3nt: TGTGCCAGCAGCCCCCGCTGGACATTAAATTCACCCCTCCACTTT
CDR3aa: CASSPRWTLNSPLHF

j_gene: TRBJ2-5
v_gene: TRBV7-2
d_gene: -
abundance: -
len: 13
CDR3nt: TGTGCCAGCAGGTCCACTATCCAGGGGACCCAGTACTTC
CDR3aa: CASRSTIQGTQYF

j_gene: TRBJ1-1
v_gene: TRBV6-5
d_gene: -
abundance: -
len: 13
CDR3nt: TGTGCCGGCCAGACAGGAGGCAACACTGAAGCTTTCTTT
CDR3aa: CAGQTGGNTEAFF

j_gene: TRBJ1-1
v_gene: TRBV28
d_gene: TRBD1
abundance: once
len: 15
CDR3nt: TGTGCCAGCAGTCCAATGACAGGGATAAACACTGAAGCTTTCTTT
CDR3aa: CASSPMTGINTEAFF

j_gene: TRBJ1-1
v_gene: TRBV7-3
d_gene: -
abundance: -
len: 13
CDR3nt: TGTGCCAGCAGCGTTGACAGGAACACTGAAGCTTTCTTT
CDR3aa: CASSVDRNTEAFF

j_gene: TRBJ2-7
v_gene: TRBV7-3
d_gene: TRBD1
abundance: few
len: 13
CDR3nt: TGTGCCAGCAGCTTAGGACAGGGGGACGAGCAGTACTTC
CDR3aa: CASSLGQGDEQYF

j_gene: TRBJ2-6
v_gene: TRBV12-5
d_gene: -
abundance: -
len: 19
CDR3nt: TGTGCTAGTGGTTTGGATCCAGGGTGGGGTGCCTCTGGGGCCAACGTCCTGACTTTC
CDR3aa: CASGLDPGWGASGANVLTF

j_gene: TRBJ1-3
v_gene: TRBV25-1
d_gene: -
abundance: -
len: 15
CDR3nt: TGTGCCAGCAGTGAACAGGGGTCTTTTGGAAACACCATATATTTT
CDR3aa: CASSEQGSFGNTIYF

j_gene: TRBJ1-1
v_gene: TRBV7-3
d_gene: TRBD1
abundance: -
len: 14
CDR3nt: TGTGCCAGCAGCTCCGACAGGGGGAGCACTGAAGCTTTCTTT
CDR3aa: CASSSDRGSTEAFF

j_gene: TRBJ2-7
v_gene: TRBV15
d_gene: -
abundance: -
len: 13
CDR3nt: TGTGCCACCAGCAGATCCACAGGATACGAGCAGTACTTC
CDR3aa: CATSRSTGYEQYF

j_gene: TRBJ2-3
v_gene: TRBV18
d_gene: TRBD1
abundance: -
len: 16
CDR3nt: TGTGCCAGCTCACGAATTGGGACAGAGATTACAGATACGCAGTATTTT
CDR3aa: CASSRIGTEITDTQYF

j_gene: TRBJ2-7
v_gene: TRBV7-9
d_gene: -
abundance: -
len: 11
CDR3nt: TGTGCCAGCAGCTTATCGGGCGAGCAGTACTTC
CDR3aa: CASSLSGEQYF

j_gene: TRBJ1-3
v_gene: TRBV14
d_gene: TRBD1
abundance: -
len: 22
CDR3nt: TGTGCCAGCAGCCAACGGTCGGTTGTTTGGGACAGGCTTTTCACAGTCGGAAACACCATATATTTT
CDR3aa: CASSQRSVVWDRLFTVGNTIYF

j_gene: TRBJ2-7
v_gene: TRBV4-1
d_gene: -
abundance: -
len: 16
CDR3nt: TGCGCCAGCAGCCCGTGGACAGTTTTAAACTCCTACGAGCAGTACTTC
CDR3aa: CASSPWTVLNSYEQYF

j_gene: TRBJ2-7
v_gene: TRBV7-3
d_gene: TRBD1
abundance: -
len: 13
CDR3nt: TGTGCCAGCAGCTTAGGGACAGGTTACGAGCAGTACTTC
CDR3aa: CASSLGTGYEQYF

j_gene: TRBJ2-2
v_gene: TRBV6-5
d_gene: -
abundance: -
len: 15
CDR3nt: TGTGCCAGCGCCTGGCTGGGGGCGGCGTCCGGGGAGCTGTTTTTT
CDR3aa: CASAWLGAASGELFF

j_gene: TRBJ2-5
v_gene: TRBV27
d_gene: TRBD2
abundance: -
len: 18
CDR3nt: TGTGCCAGCAGTTTCTTAGGACTAGCGGGGGTTAACCAAGAGACCCAGTACTTC
CDR3aa: CASSFLGLAGVNQETQYF

j_gene: TRBJ1-1
v_gene: TRBV6-5
d_gene: -
abundance: -
len: 15
CDR3nt: TGTGCCAGCAGTTACTCGGGCAGCATGAACACTGAAGCTTTCTTT
CDR3aa: CASSYSGSMNTEAFF

j_gene: TRBJ1-2
v_gene: TRBV30
d_gene: TRBD1
abundance: -
len: 16
CDR3nt: TGTGCCTGCCCAGGCCGGTTTTCAGACAGGGGGTATGGCTACACCTTC
CDR3aa: CACPGRFSDRGYGYTF

j_gene: TRBJ2-2
v_gene: TRBV19
d_gene: TRBD2
abundance: -
len: 16
CDR3nt: TGTGCCAGTAGAATTAGAAGCGGGGGCCTTCCCGGGGAGCTGTTTTTT
CDR3aa: CASRIRSGGLPGELFF

j_gene: TRBJ1-2
v_gene: TRBV7-2
d_gene: TRBD1
abundance: -
len: 15
CDR3nt: TGTGCCAGCAACACGGGTCAGACAGGGGACTATGGCTACACCTTC
CDR3aa: CASNTGQTGDYGYTF

j_gene: TRBJ1-6
v_gene: TRBV15
d_gene: TRBD1
abundance: -
len: 13
CDR3nt: TGTGCCACCAATCCTGGACAGGGTAGACCCCTCCACTTT
CDR3aa: CATNPGQGRPLHF

j_gene: TRBJ1-5
v_gene: TRBV30
d_gene: -
abundance: once
len: 13
CDR3nt: TGTGCCTGGTCCCCTACAGGCAATCAGCCCCAGCATTTT
CDR3aa: CAWSPTGNQPQHF

j_gene: TRBJ1-2
v_gene: TRBV6-4
d_gene: -
abundance: few
len: 13
CDR3nt: TGTGCCAGCAGTGATTTTGCGGACTATGGCTACACCTTC
CDR3aa: CASSDFADYGYTF

j_gene: TRBJ1-1
v_gene: TRBV19
d_gene: TRBD1
abundance: -
len: 11
CDR3nt: TGTGCCAGTAGGACAGGGCTAGGAGCTTTCTTT
CDR3aa: CASRTGLGAFF

j_gene: TRBJ2-7
v_gene: TRBV6-1
d_gene: TRBD1
abundance: -
len: 13
CDR3nt: TGTGCCAGCAGTCCCCGGGACAGGGGTAATCAGTACTTC
CDR3aa: CASSPRDRGNQYF

j_gene: TRBJ2-2
v_gene: TRBV5-1
d_gene: -
abundance: -
len: 17
CDR3nt: TGCGCCAGCAGCTTTAGGCCGGGGGACGAACACACCGGGGAGCTGTTTTTT
CDR3aa: CASSFRPGDEHTGELFF

j_gene: TRBJ1-1
v_gene: TRBV6-1
d_gene: TRBD1
abundance: -
len: 16
CDR3nt: TGTGCCAGCAGTGGACAGGGGAGCACCAGGAACACTGAAGCTTTCTTT
CDR3aa: CASSGQGSTRNTEAFF

j_gene: TRBJ2-2
v_gene: TRBV30
d_gene: -
abundance: -
len: 12
CDR3nt: TGTGCCTGGGGTCCGGGCACCGGGGAGCTGTTTTTT
CDR3aa: CAWGPGTGELFF

j_gene: TRBJ2-5
v_gene: TRBV19
d_gene: TRBD2
abundance: -
len: 14
CDR3nt: TGTGCCAGTAGTTTCACTAGCGGGCAAGAGACCCAGTACTTC
CDR3aa: CASSFTSGQETQYF

j_gene: TRBJ1-5
v_gene: TRBV29-1
d_gene: -
abundance: -
len: 13
CDR3nt: TGCAGCGTTGCGGGAGCCAGGGATCAGCCCCAGCATTTT
CDR3aa: CSVAGARDQPQHF

j_gene: TRBJ1-5
v_gene: TRBV10-3
d_gene: -
abundance: few
len: 17
CDR3nt: TGTGCCATCAGTTACAGGGTCGGAGCCCCTTTTAATCAGCCCCAGCATTTT
CDR3aa: CAISYRVGAPFNQPQHF

j_gene: TRBJ1-2
v_gene: TRBV19
d_gene: -
abundance: -
len: 13
CDR3nt: TGTGCCAGTAGTATCGGGGAGATAGTAGGCTACACCTTC
CDR3aa: CASSIGEIVGYTF

j_gene: TRBJ2-1
v_gene: TRBV5-4
d_gene: -
abundance: -
len: 15
CDR3nt: TGTGCCAGCAGCCCAAGACTTAGAGAGTACAATGAGCAGTTCTTC
CDR3aa: CASSPRLREYNEQFF

j_gene: TRBJ2-7
v_gene: TRBV6-1
d_gene: TRBD1
abundance: -
len: 13
CDR3nt: TGTGCCAGCAGTGGGGACAGGGGGTTTGAGCAGTACTTC
CDR3aa: CASSGDRGFEQYF

j_gene: TRBJ2-3
v_gene: TRBV5-4
d_gene: -
abundance: -
len: 16
CDR3nt: TGTGCCAGCAGCCTCAAACAGGGTACGTTCACAGATACGCAGTATTTT
CDR3aa: CASSLKQGTFTDTQYF

j_gene: TRBJ1-5
v_gene: TRBV7-2
d_gene: -
abundance: -
len: 16
CDR3nt: TGTGCCAGCAGCGCGACGCATACAGGCGTTTATCAGCCCCAGCATTTT
CDR3aa: CASSATHTGVYQPQHF

j_gene: TRBJ1-2
v_gene: TRBV27
d_gene: -
abundance: -
len: 15
CDR3nt: TGTGCCAGCAGTTTAAAGGCAGGGACTTACTATGGCTACACCTTC
CDR3aa: CASSLKAGTYYGYTF

j_gene: TRBJ1-5
v_gene: TRBV7-8
d_gene: -
abundance: many
len: 15
CDR3nt: TGTGCCAGCAGCGGACACCAGGGGCCTAATCAGCCCCAGCATTTT
CDR3aa: CASSGHQGPNQPQHF

j_gene: TRBJ1-4
v_gene: TRBV2
d_gene: -
abundance: -
len: 17
CDR3nt: TGTGCCAGCAGTGAAGTCGGGGGGAGCGTGGTTGATGAAAAACTGTTTTTT
CDR3aa: CASSEVGGSVVDEKLFF

j_gene: TRBJ1-2
v_gene: TRBV28
d_gene: -
abundance: -
len: 14
CDR3nt: TGTGCCAGCAGTGCAACAGGGATCTTCTATGGCTACACCTTC
CDR3aa: CASSATGIFYGYTF

j_gene: TRBJ1-2
v_gene: TRBV6-5
d_gene: TRBD1
abundance: -
len: 12
CDR3nt: TGTGCCAGCAGTGACCCGGGACAGTTAATTAAATTC
CDR3aa: CASSDPGQLIKF

j_gene: TRBJ1-2
v_gene: TRBV29-1
d_gene: -
abundance: -
len: 12
CDR3nt: TGCAGCGTTGAAGCCGACAGCTATGGCTACACCTTC
CDR3aa: CSVEADSYGYTF

j_gene: TRBJ2-3
v_gene: TRBV19
d_gene: -
abundance: -
len: 17
CDR3nt: TGTGCCAGTCGCCCGCTTGGGGGGACTGCTAGCACAGATACGCAGTATTTT
CDR3aa: CASRPLGGTASTDTQYF

j_gene: TRBJ1-1
v_gene: TRBV14
d_gene: -
abundance: -
len: 15
CDR3nt: TGTGCCAGCAGCCAAGTTCCCCACACGAACACTGAAGCTTTCTTT
CDR3aa: CASSQVPHTNTEAFF

j_gene: TRBJ2-7
v_gene: TRBV28
d_gene: -
abundance: -
len: 11
CDR3nt: TGTGCCACAGACCGACGGGGCGAGCAGTACTTC
CDR3aa: CATDRRGEQYF